The T cell receptor (beta chain) described here comes from a study of T cell responses to AZD1222 COVID-19 vaccine (dated by TCRdb to 2020 to 2022). Some background on the complete study: AZD1222 recipients given second doses at about 4 weeks or at about 12 weeks were pooled, since spike-specific TCR depth and breadth were not found to differ between the two schedules. Trial participants were enrolled into age subgroups of 18-55, 56-69 and 70-plus years, which contained roughly 140, 27 and 60 TCR-sequenced participants, respectively. TCR sequencing covered fewer than 250 trial participants: 200 to 220 given two doses of AZD1222 and 26 given two doses of MenACWY control vaccine. Broader findings and caveats from the paper: Reportedly, close to half of the unique spike-specific TCRs recognized epitopes lying outside the regions that are mutated in the B.1.351 and B.1.1.7 variants. Conclusions about previously exposed vaccinees are limited because only 6 or 7 AZD1222 recipients were SARS-CoV-2 seropositive at baseline. Because no samples from the day 14 peak response were available, repertoires could be characterized only after the peak T cell response. In the small 56-69-year group, the increase in depth fell short of significance, most likely because of low power. After two AZD1222 doses, both the breadth and the depth of spike-specific TCRs were significantly higher than at day 0 and than in MenACWY recipients. Participants were mostly white British and included more females than males, and it was suggested by the authors that clonal diversity may have been underestimated. Vaccine-associated CD4 TCRs spanned the whole spike protein, with dominant responses in regions 160-218 and 743-854.

The CDR3 regions of human TCRbeta chains were analyzed by immunosequencing. Per the source publication's procedure: Repertoire TCRs were matched against a reference library of SARS-CoV-2-specific TCRs generated with the MIRA antigen-specificity platform. Breadth was defined as the fraction of unique TCRs that were SARS-CoV-2-associated, and depth was defined as the fraction of total T cells that were SARS-CoV-2-associated. Each spike-specific TCR was assigned to its reactive spike region and to a CD4 or CD8 class using the MIRA data. Log10-transformed breadth and depth values were compared by one-way ANOVA with Sidak's multiple comparisons tests. TCRdb took this table from immuneACCESS and kept in-frame rearrangements with V and J called. Such tables lack part of the clones; where checked against another copy, unresolved V genes explain under half of the gap, and the rest is unexplained. The D gene and trimming were derived from the DNA, and the V and J assignments and clone size from that table. The sample table holds 45,000 to 55,000 clones, of which 84% were seen once. Roughly 10% of the sample comes from the top ten.

Per the publication, the time point label means: baseline before first vaccination. Vaccinee samples came from UK trials COV001 and COV002, including a single-blind randomized controlled phase 2/3 trial of AZD1222 (ChAdOx1 nCoV-19) in healthy adults. For TCRbeta chain sequencing, PBMC samples were collected from trial participants at day 0 and at day 28 after the second dose. This clone was detected once. Its antigen is unknown. The sample holds no much larger clone one base away, and base qualities are not on file. Trimming takes 1 base from V and 3 bases from J, and the germline ends sit 12 bases apart. Measured from the cysteine to the phenylalanine, the CDR3 is 15 residues long. Only the CDR3 DNA is retained, 45 bases long and in frame from the first base. Based on the germline V gene, the CDR1 and CDR2 sequences are SGHRS and YFSETQ.

Sample: peripheral blood, taken on day 0 of AZD1222 vaccination. The origin of this receptor is an adult in good health. The sequence links TRBV5-1 to TRBJ2-3; the D gene cannot be named for sure. The CDR3 region reads CASSLSGDRTDTQYF. DNA sequence: TGCGCCAGCAGCTTGTCAGGAGATCGGACAGATACGCAGTATTTT.